The present TCR beta chain was sequenced within a study of blood T cell repertoires in COVID-19. Overall study context: The samples span acute and convalescent COVID-19 from the United States, Italy and Spain. Sources were T cells, B-cell-depleted T cells, or PBMCs; the material itself was cDNA or gDNA.

In germline, CDR1 is SGHRS, CDR2 YFSETQ. CDR3 length: 12 residues. V lost 2 bases to trimming and J lost 7 bases, with 4 bases between them. As processed by the authors: For nucleated cells, counts were estimated from reference gene primer amplification. The method was immunoSEQ multiplex PCR; TCRdb's version includes in-frame clones alone and lacks a portion of them. V, J and clone size reflect that table, while D and trimming were determined from the DNA. This sample has 25,000 to 30,000 clones, with roughly 90% found just once. What was sequenced was peripheral blood. The V call is TRBV5-1, the J call TRBJ1-6; D not resolved. This receptor was taken from a human donor in a cohort sampled during active COVID-19. Here the CDR3 DNA reads TGCGCCAGCAGCTTCGAGAATTCACCCCTCCACTTT. Its protein product is CASSFENSPLHF.